Reported below is one T cell receptor (beta chain). This sample is drawn from a study of memory CD4+ T cells and cytomegalovirus serostatus. The sort gate was single viable CD3+CD4+CD8-CD45RO+ cells for memory CD4+ T cells. Donors' CMV status reflects serum IgG against pp150, pp28, p38, p52. Total CD4+ T cells were enriched by CD4 positive selection. The table came from immunoSEQ multiplex PCR; TCRdb's copy has only in-frame clones and leaves some out. The sample includes around 84,000 clones, around 80% of them seen just once. This CDR3 spans 12 amino acids. CDR1 and CDR2 (germline): SEHNR, FQNEAQ (reference sequence). V lost 5 bases, J lost 7 bases, and 11 bases lay in between.

The receptor was isolated from an adult in good health and CMV-seronegative. Sequenced input: memory CD4+ T cells from blood. V usage is TRBV7-9 and J usage is TRBJ1-1; no firm D call. This CDR3 is CASSAVLREAFF. Written as DNA, the CDR3 is TGTGCCAGCAGCGCCGTCCTGCGTGAAGCTTTCTTT. The entire variable domain, with the rest obtained from reference TRBV7-9 and TRBJ1-1, is as follows: DTGVSQNPRHKITKRGQNVTFRCDPISEHNRLYWYRQTLGQGPEFLTYFQNEAQLEKSRLLSDRFSAERPKGSFSTLEIQRTEQGDSAMYLCASSAVLREAFFGQGTRLTVV.